The text below deals with one TCR beta chain. The antigen is undetermined. V was trimmed by 1 base and J by 0 bases, leaving 13 bases between them. The germline V gene encodes CDR1 KGHSH and CDR2 LQKENI. This CDR3 has 17 residues. This record comes from a study of liver allograft versus peripheral blood T cells. In the study overall: A comparison was made between T cell receptor repertoires in transplanted livers and those in recipients' peripheral blood.

One entry per CDR3 protein results from TCRdb running MiXCR on the reads. There are 3,500 to 4,500 distinct CDR3 sequences in the sample; about 14% occur only once, and over 9.5% lies in the top ten. Study outcomes and limitations: A difference was reportedly observed between T cell receptor repertoires inside liver allografts and those in peripheral blood.

The genes are TRBV18 and TRBJ1-3; D may be TRBD1 (5 bases). This TCR derives from a human patient who had a liver transplant. Some T cells may trace back to the graft donor. CDR3 residues: CASSPQSGLNSGNTIYF. The DNA of the CDR3 is TGTGCCAGCTCACCACAATCGGGACTGAACTCTGGAAACACCATATATTTT.